Listed below are T cell receptor beta chains from one sample, sequenced in a study of blood T cell repertoires in COVID-19. The method was immunoSEQ multiplex PCR; TCRdb's version includes in-frame clones alone and lacks a portion of them. The profile shows a few hundred thousand clones, about nine tenths of them singletons. Sample: peripheral blood. The receptors shown here come from a middle-aged man with active or convalescent COVID-19. Each CDR3 is given with its conserved first and last residue. The D gene is left open where the match is weak. Size tells how often a clone was seen (once, few, many) or the class of an expanded clone, and some rows leave it out.

abundance: once; j_gene: TRBJ1-4; v_gene: TRBV2; d_gene: TRBD1; CDR3nt: TGTGCCAGCAGTGGAGAGGGGGCTACGGAAGAAAAACTGTTTTTT; CDR3aa: CASSGEGATEEKLFF
abundance: once; j_gene: TRBJ2-7; v_gene: TRBV2; d_gene: TRBD1; CDR3nt: TGTGCCAGCAGTGGGGACAGCCGTTACGAGCAGTACTTC; CDR3aa: CASSGDSRYEQYF
abundance: -; j_gene: TRBJ1-4; v_gene: TRBV19; d_gene: -; CDR3nt: TGTGCCAGTAGTCCGACCGGGGAAGAAAAACTGTTTTTT; CDR3aa: CASSPTGEEKLFF
abundance: -; j_gene: TRBJ2-3; v_gene: TRBV24-1; d_gene: -; CDR3nt: TGTGCCACCAGTGATAAGCGACAGGCCTTCACAGATACGCAGTATTTT; CDR3aa: CATSDKRQAFTDTQYF
abundance: once; j_gene: TRBJ2-1; v_gene: TRBV5-1; d_gene: TRBD2; CDR3nt: TGCGCCAGCAGCTTGGCGGGAGGGCCATCCTACAATGAGCAGTTCTTC; CDR3aa: CASSLAGGPSYNEQFF
abundance: -; j_gene: TRBJ2-2; v_gene: TRBV4-3; d_gene: -; CDR3nt: TGCGCCAGCAGCCAACTAGTGACCAGGGCTCTCACCGGGGAGCTGTTTTTT; CDR3aa: CASSQLVTRALTGELFF
abundance: -; j_gene: TRBJ2-2; v_gene: TRBV10-3; d_gene: TRBD1; CDR3nt: TGTGCCATCCGACAGGGCGGGAACACCGGGGAGCTGTTTTTT; CDR3aa: CAIRQGGNTGELFF
abundance: -; j_gene: TRBJ1-6; v_gene: TRBV4-3; d_gene: -; CDR3nt: TGCGCCAGCTCCGGACAGTATAATTCACCCCTCCACTTT; CDR3aa: CASSGQYNSPLHF
abundance: -; j_gene: TRBJ2-1; v_gene: TRBV10-1; d_gene: -; CDR3nt: TGCGCCAGCAGTGAGGTTCGGGGTGGCTCCTACAATGAGCAGTTCTTC; CDR3aa: CASSEVRGGSYNEQFF
abundance: -; j_gene: TRBJ1-3; v_gene: TRBV30; d_gene: -; CDR3nt: TGTGCCTGGGGACCGGGAGGAAACACCATATATTTT; CDR3aa: CAWGPGGNTIYF
abundance: -; j_gene: TRBJ1-2; v_gene: TRBV5-1; d_gene: -; CDR3nt: TGCGCCAGCAGCGTGGCCGGGGACTATGGCTACACCTTC; CDR3aa: CASSVAGDYGYTF
abundance: -; j_gene: TRBJ1-2; v_gene: TRBV10-3; d_gene: TRBD1; CDR3nt: TGTGCCATCAGGGGAGACAGGGGGAACTATGGCTACACCTTC; CDR3aa: CAIRGDRGNYGYTF
abundance: -; j_gene: TRBJ2-2; v_gene: TRBV7-2; d_gene: TRBD2; CDR3nt: TGTGCCAGCAGCTTAGGGCGAGCGGGGTGGAACACCGGGGAGCTGTTTTTT; CDR3aa: CASSLGRAGWNTGELFF
abundance: -; j_gene: TRBJ2-3; v_gene: TRBV15; d_gene: -; CDR3nt: TGTGCCACCAGCAGAGACAGTTTCACAGATACGCAGTATTTT; CDR3aa: CATSRDSFTDTQYF
abundance: -; j_gene: TRBJ1-2; v_gene: TRBV18; d_gene: TRBD1; CDR3nt: TGTGCCAGCTCATCTATCAGGGGGGATGACGGCTACACCTTC; CDR3aa: CASSSIRGDDGYTF
abundance: -; j_gene: TRBJ1-1; v_gene: TRBV2; d_gene: TRBD1; CDR3nt: TGTGCCAGCAGTGGCGGGACAGATTTTTTGAACACTGAAGCTTTCTTT; CDR3aa: CASSGGTDFLNTEAFF
abundance: -; j_gene: TRBJ1-6; v_gene: TRBV30; d_gene: -; CDR3nt: TGTGCCTGGAGTCGTAGCTCCTATAATTCACCCCTCCACTTT; CDR3aa: CAWSRSSYNSPLHF
abundance: -; j_gene: TRBJ1-1; v_gene: TRBV5-1; d_gene: -; CDR3nt: TGCGCCAGCAGCAGAGATGTCTTAACTGTAGAAGCTTTCTTT; CDR3aa: CASSRDVLTVEAFF
abundance: -; j_gene: TRBJ2-1; v_gene: TRBV18; d_gene: TRBD2; CDR3nt: TGTGCCAGCTCACCTCCTACTAGCGGGAGACTAGGTGAGCAGTTCTTC; CDR3aa: CASSPPTSGRLGEQFF
abundance: -; j_gene: TRBJ2-1; v_gene: TRBV7-9; d_gene: TRBD2; CDR3nt: TGTGCCAGCAGCTCGCTAGCGGTAGATGAGCAGTTCTTC; CDR3aa: CASSSLAVDEQFF
abundance: -; j_gene: TRBJ1-5; v_gene: TRBV6-5; d_gene: TRBD1; CDR3nt: TGTGCCAGCACCCCGGGACAGGGGGCAGGTCAGCCCCAGCATTTT; CDR3aa: CASTPGQGAGQPQHF
abundance: -; j_gene: TRBJ1-4; v_gene: TRBV25-1; d_gene: -; CDR3nt: TGTGCCAGCAGTGTCACTGGGGGAGGGACTAATGAAAAACTGTTTTTT; CDR3aa: CASSVTGGGTNEKLFF
abundance: -; j_gene: TRBJ1-1; v_gene: TRBV7-3; d_gene: -; CDR3nt: TGTGCCAGCAGCTATACACCAAACACTGAAGCTTTCTTT; CDR3aa: CASSYTPNTEAFF
abundance: -; j_gene: TRBJ1-2; v_gene: TRBV4-2; d_gene: -; CDR3nt: TGTGCCAGCAGCCAAGATAGAACGGTTGAAAACTATGGCTACACCTTC; CDR3aa: CASSQDRTVENYGYTF
abundance: -; j_gene: TRBJ2-7; v_gene: TRBV5-1; d_gene: TRBD2; CDR3nt: TGCGCCAGCAATCCCGGGGGGGCCCCCTCCTACGAGCAGTACTTC; CDR3aa: CASNPGGAPSYEQYF
abundance: -; j_gene: TRBJ1-1; v_gene: TRBV2; d_gene: TRBD1; CDR3nt: TGTGCCAGCAGTGAAAGGGCAGGGGGGACTGAAGCTTTCTTT; CDR3aa: CASSERAGGTEAFF
abundance: -; j_gene: TRBJ2-1; v_gene: TRBV6-2/TRBV6-3; d_gene: -; CDR3nt: TGTGCCAGCAGTGCCGGGACAAAAAATGAGCAGTTCTTC; CDR3aa: CASSAGTKNEQFF
abundance: -; j_gene: TRBJ2-5; v_gene: TRBV2; d_gene: -; CDR3nt: TGTGCCAGCAAAGGGGTACAAGAGACCCAGTACTTC; CDR3aa: CASKGVQETQYF
abundance: -; j_gene: TRBJ1-5; v_gene: TRBV18; d_gene: -; CDR3nt: TGTGCCAGCTCACCCAGGGGTCTGAGCAATCAGCCCCAGCATTTT; CDR3aa: CASSPRGLSNQPQHF
abundance: few; j_gene: TRBJ1-1; v_gene: TRBV7-9; d_gene: -; CDR3nt: TGTGCCAGCACCCGCGGAGGGCGCGGAGAGAACACTGAAGCTTTCTTT; CDR3aa: CASTRGGRGENTEAFF
abundance: -; j_gene: TRBJ1-2; v_gene: TRBV7-9; d_gene: TRBD1; CDR3nt: TGTGCCAGCAGCTTAAACAGGGGGAACGATCTAAACTATGGCTACACCTTC; CDR3aa: CASSLNRGNDLNYGYTF
abundance: -; j_gene: TRBJ1-5; v_gene: TRBV6-6; d_gene: TRBD1; CDR3nt: TGTGCCAGCAGTTACCTCAGGGGGGAGGATCAGCCCCAGCATTTT; CDR3aa: CASSYLRGEDQPQHF
abundance: -; j_gene: TRBJ2-5; v_gene: TRBV12-3/TRBV12-4; d_gene: TRBD1; CDR3nt: TGTGCCAGCATGACAGGGGTCGGGGAGACCCAGTACTTC; CDR3aa: CASMTGVGETQYF
abundance: -; j_gene: TRBJ2-7; v_gene: TRBV3-1/TRBV3-2; d_gene: -; CDR3nt: TGTGCCAGCAGCCAAGACCCCGGTCCCTACGAGCAGTACTTC; CDR3aa: CASSQDPGPYEQYF
abundance: -; j_gene: TRBJ1-5; v_gene: TRBV10-2; d_gene: -; CDR3nt: TGCGCCAGCAGTGGGCGGGGAGGGGCCCATCAGCCCCAGCATTTT; CDR3aa: CASSGRGGAHQPQHF
abundance: -; j_gene: TRBJ2-7; v_gene: TRBV7-9; d_gene: -; CDR3nt: TGTGCCAGCAGCTTTCCGGCGGGGACAGCCTCCTACGAGCAGTACTTC; CDR3aa: CASSFPAGTASYEQYF
abundance: -; j_gene: TRBJ1-4; v_gene: TRBV5-5; d_gene: -; CDR3nt: TGTGCCAGCAGCTTGGATCCAGGGCAAAAACTGTTTTTT; CDR3aa: CASSLDPGQKLFF
abundance: -; j_gene: TRBJ2-1; v_gene: TRBV11-3; d_gene: -; CDR3nt: TGTGCCAGCAGCTTAGGTCACACGCCCTACAATGAGCAGTTCTTC; CDR3aa: CASSLGHTPYNEQFF
abundance: -; j_gene: TRBJ1-1; v_gene: TRBV18; d_gene: TRBD1; CDR3nt: TGTGCCAGCTCATCTTTACAGGGGGCTTTCACTGAAGCTTTCTTT; CDR3aa: CASSSLQGAFTEAFF
abundance: -; j_gene: TRBJ2-1; v_gene: TRBV19; d_gene: -; CDR3nt: TGTGCCAGTAGTATTCGGCAGAGGTCCTACAATGAGCAGTTCTTC; CDR3aa: CASSIRQRSYNEQFF
abundance: few; j_gene: TRBJ1-1; v_gene: TRBV7-3; d_gene: -; CDR3nt: TGTGCCAGCAGCGGTACAGGGACTGAAGCTTTCTTT; CDR3aa: CASSGTGTEAFF
abundance: -; j_gene: TRBJ1-2; v_gene: TRBV7-2; d_gene: -; CDR3nt: TGTGCCAGCAGCTTATCTGGGCAGTTACCCTATGGCTACACCTTC; CDR3aa: CASSLSGQLPYGYTF
abundance: -; j_gene: TRBJ1-2; v_gene: TRBV5-6; d_gene: -; CDR3nt: TGTGCCAGCAGCTCGACAGTAGTCTATGGCTACACCTTC; CDR3aa: CASSSTVVYGYTF
abundance: -; j_gene: TRBJ2-2; v_gene: TRBV19; d_gene: -; CDR3nt: TGTGCCACCTCCCGGACTGGGAACACCGGGGAGCTGTTTTTT; CDR3aa: CATSRTGNTGELFF
abundance: -; j_gene: TRBJ2-5; v_gene: TRBV10-3; d_gene: -; CDR3nt: TGTGCCATCAGTACCGGATTAGCGGAGACCCAGTACTTC; CDR3aa: CAISTGLAETQYF
abundance: -; j_gene: TRBJ2-7; v_gene: TRBV21-1; d_gene: -; CDR3nt: TGTGCCAGCAGCAAAAAGGTCCTAGCGGGAGTGTTAAACGAGCAGTACTTC; CDR3aa: CASSKKVLAGVLNEQYF
abundance: -; j_gene: TRBJ1-5; v_gene: TRBV30; d_gene: TRBD1; CDR3nt: TGTGCCTGGAGCGGGGGGGCAGGGGGAATGAATCAGCCCCAGCATTTT; CDR3aa: CAWSGGAGGMNQPQHF
abundance: -; j_gene: TRBJ1-4; v_gene: TRBV24-1; d_gene: TRBD1; CDR3nt: TGTGCCACCAGTGATGGTCGCAGGGGGCCTGTTAATGAAAAACTGTTTTTT; CDR3aa: CATSDGRRGPVNEKLFF